This T cell receptor beta chain came from a study of PD-1 blockade in mismatch repair-deficient tumors. Using immunoSEQ multiplex PCR, the repertoire was profiled, and TCRdb retains in-frame clones only, with some absent. Of 120,000 or so clones listed, 85% to 90% were seen once; the top ten hold around an eighth. This CDR3 has 13 amino acids. Germline V gene sequence: CDR1 PRHDT, CDR2 FYEKMQ (reference sequence). Trimming removed 4 bases at V and 5 bases at J, with 10 bases between. The rearrangement links TRBV13 to TRBJ2-3, with no clear D. This clonotype was obtained from an adult with mismatch repair-deficient cancer. The input for sequencing was peripheral blood, taken 44 weeks after starting pembrolizumab. The CDR3: CASSSHVIDTQYF. Here the CDR3 DNA reads TGTGCCAGCAGCTCACATGTCATAGATACGCAGTATTTT.